A single sample is the source of the 25 T cell receptor beta chains below, sequenced in a study of cytomegalovirus exposure and HLA in healthy donors. Clones were sequenced by immunoSEQ multiplex PCR, and TCRdb holds only the in-frame ones, with some missing. Here the sample spans roughly 300,000 clones, 88% being singletons. Sequencing input: PBMCs. The receptors derive from a woman aged 18-30 years in good health and CMV-seronegative.

This rearrangement joins TRBV2 to TRBJ2-7, with TRBD1 matching over 7 bases. Germline lookup yields CDR1 SNHLY and CDR2 FYNNEI. The CDR3 runs to 15 residues. J gave up 4 bases and V 3 bases, and 9 bases lay outside the gene matches. Here the CDR3 DNA reads TGTGCCAGCAGTGACCCCCGGGACAGTCGTTACGAGCAGTACTTC. This sequence encodes CASSDPRDSRYEQYF. Full variable domain (outside the CDR3, taken from reference TRBV2 and TRBJ2-7): EPEVTQTPSHQVTQMGQEVILRCVPISNHLYFYWYRQILGQKVEFLVSFYNNEISEKSEIFDDQFSVERPDGSNFTLKIRSTKLEDSAMYFCASSDPRDSRYEQYFGPGTRLTVT.

The chain couples TRBV28 to TRBJ1-1; 9 nucleotides match TRBD1. The length of the CDR3 is 17 residues. V was pared by 3 bases and J by 1 base, with 9 bases of the junction left unmatched. Germline-derived CDR1 and CDR2 are MDHEN and SYDVKM. CDR3 nucleotide sequence: TGTGCCAGCAGTTTTGTTAACAGGGGGCGGGGGAACACTGAAGCTTTCTTT. It translates to CASSFVNRGRGNTEAFF.

The J gene is TRBJ2-5, the V gene TRBV2, with 8 bases matching TRBD2. V lost 5 bases and J lost 5; bases outside the gene matches: 7. CDR3 size: 14 residues. From germline, CDR1 is SNHLY and CDR2 FYNNEI. This CDR3 reads CASSWSSGGETQYF. The CDR3, as DNA: TGTGCCAGCAGTTGGTCCAGCGGGGGCGAGACCCAGTACTTC.

With respect to this clone: At one end, the junction sequence differs from germline, possibly due to a read error. This sequence joins TRBV7-7 and TRBJ2-5; 7 bases agree with TRBD2. The germline CDR1 and CDR2 sequences are SSHAT and FNYEAQ (reference sequence). The CDR3 sequence is 14 residues long. This CDR3 is CASSPSGREETQYF. CDR3 nucleotides: TGTGCTAGCAGCCCCTCAGGGCGGGAGGAGACCCAGTACTTC.

This clone was seen a handful of times. The chain couples TRBV6-5 to TRBJ1-2, with D perhaps TRBD1 (6 bases). The CDR3 contains 13 residues. The germline V gene encodes CDR1 MNHEY and CDR2 SVGAGI. The V end lost 6 bases, the J end lost 4 bases, and 12 bases lay between the germline ends. The CDR3 sequence: CASSLQGLYGYTF. CDR3 nucleotide sequence: TGTGCCAGCAGCCTCCAGGGGCTCTATGGCTACACCTTC.

The V call is TRBV7-3, the J call TRBJ2-7, with 10 positions matching TRBD2. CDR3 length: 19 residues. Looked up from germline, CDR1 is SGHTA and CDR2 is FQGTGA. Trimming removed 2 bases from V and 0 bases from J; junction bases left unmatched: 13. The CDR3 nucleotides are TGTGCCAGCAGCTTAGGGTTTGCTTCGGCTAGCGGGAGCTCCTACGAGCAGTACTTC. Its protein is CASSLGFASASGSSYEQYF.

This clone occurred once. The V gene is TRBV12-5, the J gene TRBJ2-7, with D unresolved. V was clipped by 6 bases and J by 3 bases, with 6 bases between them. The germline V gene has CDR1 LGHNT and CDR2 FRNRAP. The CDR3 spans 11 residues. Here the CDR3 reads CASGPNYEQYF. As DNA, the CDR3 is TGTGCTAGTGGCCCCAACTACGAGCAGTACTTC.

In its sample, this clone was seen a few times. The chain's CDR3 is CASSLPGSHEQFF. The DNA for the CDR3 is TGTGCCAGCAGCTTACCCGGGAGTCATGAGCAGTTCTTC. The V and J genes are TRBV7-9 and TRBJ2-1, with D perhaps TRBD2 (6 bases). Germline CDR1 is SEHNR and CDR2 is FQNEAQ (reference sequence). The ends were cut back, 2 bases at V and 8 bases at J, with 10 bases in the middle. The CDR3 is 13 residues long.

To note about this clone: The germline gene is not matched at one end of the junction; a read error may be the cause. The chain employs TRBV28 and TRBJ2-3; TRBD2 aligns across 11 bases. The V gene's germline CDR1 is MDHEN and CDR2 SYDVKM. The CDR3 length is 13 residues. Here the CDR3 reads CAGTSGDTDTQYF. CDR3 DNA sequence: TGCGCCGGGACTAGCGGAGACACAGATACGCAGTATTTT.

The chain carries TRBV30 and TRBJ1-5; 8 positions agree with TRBD1. J lost 5 bases, V lost 0 bases, and 6 bases had no gene match. CDR3 length equals 15 residues. In germline, CDR1 is GTSNPN, CDR2 SVGIG (reference sequence). The CDR3 DNA is TGTGCCTGGAGTGTTCCGGACAGGGACGATCAGCCCCAGCATTTT. Protein sequence: CAWSVPDRDDQPQHF.

The rearrangement uses TRBV6-4 and TRBJ1-2; possibly TRBD1 for D (5 bases). Trimming cost V 5 bases and J 6 bases, with 19 bases left between them. This CDR3 is built from 15 residues. Germline-derived CDR1 and CDR2 are MRHNA and SNTAGT. CDR3 sequence: CASSPAGETTDGYTF. The CDR3 region has the DNA TGTGCCAGCAGTCCGGCGGGGGAAACAACTGATGGCTACACCTTC.

The chain combines TRBV19 with TRBJ1-6; a weak D match, TRBD1 (5 bases). The CDR3 extends over 19 amino acids. Trimming took 0 bases from V and 1 from J, leaving 16 bases between them. The germline CDR1 and CDR2 sequences are LNHDA and SQIVND (reference sequence). This CDR3 is CASSIDLGAGDSYNSPLHF. The CDR3 bases are TGTGCCAGTAGTATAGATCTTGGGGCAGGAGATTCCTATAATTCACCCCTCCACTTT.

The chain employs TRBV12-5 and TRBJ2-2, with 8 nucleotides matching TRBD1. CDR1 is LGHNT, CDR2 FRNRAP, per germline. Losses at the gene ends were 3 bases for V and 3 bases for J; bases not matched to a gene: 3. The CDR3 extends over 15 amino acids. The chain's CDR3 is CASGFTGGYTGELFF. CDR3 bases: TGTGCTAGTGGTTTTACAGGGGGATACACCGGGGAGCTGTTTTTT.

The chain combines TRBV4-2 with TRBJ2-5; the match to TRBD2 covers 11 bases. The CDR3 spans 16 residues. Germline-derived CDR1 and CDR2 are LGHNA and YNFKEQ. J lost 5 bases, V lost 0 bases, and 5 bases had no gene match. CDR3 sequence reads: CASSQELASGRETQYF. The CDR3 DNA is TGTGCCAGCAGCCAAGAGTTGGCTAGCGGGAGGGAGACCCAGTACTTC.

This rearrangement joins TRBV25-1 to TRBJ2-3; 11 positions agree with TRBD2. V lost 3 bases to trimming and J lost 5 bases; unmatched junction nucleotides: 7. The CDR3 extends over 16 amino acids. Germline CDR1 MGHDK, CDR2 SYGVNS. CDR3 loop: CASSEPSGRSVDTQYF. CDR3 sequence (DNA): TGTGCCAGCAGTGAGCCTAGCGGGAGGTCTGTAGATACGCAGTATTTT.

The gene calls are TRBV27 and TRBJ2-7; 7 positions agree with TRBD1. CDR1 and CDR2 (germline): MNHEY, SMNVEV (reference sequence). With V trimmed by 4 bases and J by 3 bases, 3 bases remained unmatched. The CDR3 spans 13 residues. This CDR3 is CASSSRQGYEQYF. CDR3 sequence (DNA): TGTGCCAGCAGTTCCAGACAGGGCTACGAGCAGTACTTC.

The V and J genes are TRBV9 and TRBJ1-3; tentatively, D is TRBD1 (5 bases). Germline CDR1 and CDR2: SGDLS and YYNGEE. Between the trimmed V and J ends, which lost 2 bases and 2 bases, there was a span of 23 bases. CDR3 size: 19 residues. The CDR3 loop reads CASSVNIKRGTGPGNTIYF. The CDR3, as DNA: TGTGCCAGCAGCGTTAATATCAAGCGGGGGACCGGTCCTGGAAACACCATATATTTT.

The rearrangement uses TRBV27 and TRBJ2-5, with D possibly being TRBD2 (5 bases). Germline V gene data show CDR1 as MNHEY and CDR2 as SMNVEV (reference sequence). V was pared by 8 bases and J by 5 bases, with 12 bases between. The CDR3 is made up of 12 amino acids. This CDR3 is CASSRSGETQYF. The CDR3 DNA sequence: TGTGCCAGCTCGCGGTCGGGGGAGACCCAGTACTTC.

This chain joins TRBV29-1 and TRBJ1-1; no clear D gene. From germline, CDR1 is SQVTM and CDR2 ANQGSEA. The CDR3 consists of 11 residues. The CDR3 loop is CSAGVNTEAFF. Written as DNA, the CDR3 is TGCAGTGCCGGGGTGAACACTGAAGCTTTCTTT. The whole variable domain, remainder taken from reference TRBV29-1 and TRBJ1-1, is SAVISQKPSRDICQRGTSLTIQCQVDSQVTMMFWYRQQPGQSLTLIATANQGSEATYESGFVIDKFPISRPNLTFSTLTVSNMSPEDSSIYLCSAGVNTEAFFGQGTRLTVV.

This clone was seen only once. The J gene is TRBJ2-7, the V gene TRBV19, with 7 nucleotides matching TRBD2. This CDR3 has 15 amino acids. V lost 0 bases and J lost 2; bases outside the gene matches: 4. CDR1 is LNHDA, CDR2 SQIVND, per germline (reference sequence). The CDR3, as DNA: TGTGCCAGTAGTATAGACGCTAGCGGAACCTACGAGCAGTACTTC. It specifies CASSIDASGTYEQYF.

The chain employs TRBV7-3 and TRBJ1-1, with 7 bases aligning to TRBD1. V shed 2 bases and J 5 bases; nucleotides not matched to a gene: 14. CDR1 and CDR2 (germline): SGHTA, FQGTGA. The CDR3 has 17 amino acids. This CDR3 reads CASSLYVGGQFLTEAFF. CDR3 DNA: TGTGCCAGCAGCTTATATGTGGGGGGACAGTTCCTAACTGAAGCTTTCTTT.

Note on this clone: The sample holds other DNA sequences that translate to the same CDR3. This chain connects TRBV6-4 to TRBJ2-3; 7 bases line up with TRBD2. V was pared by 3 bases and J by 1 base, with 1 base of the junction left unmatched. Germline CDR1 is MRHNA and CDR2 is SNTAGT. This CDR3 has 14 residues. The CDR3 DNA reads as TGTGCCAGCAGTGATGGGGGGGGCACAGATACGCAGTATTTT. It encodes CASSDGGGTDTQYF.

V is TRBV5-6 and J is TRBJ2-1, with D possibly being TRBD2 (6 bases). Germline values: CDR1 SGHDT, CDR2 YYEEEE. Trimming stripped 7 bases from V and 0 bases from J, with 14 bases between. The CDR3 is made up of 15 amino acids. CDR3 loop: CASLIGGSSYNEQFF. The CDR3 nucleotides read TGTGCCAGCCTGATCGGGGGTAGCTCCTACAATGAGCAGTTCTTC.

This rearrangement joins TRBV28 to TRBJ1-2; 7 bases align to TRBD1. The length of the CDR3 is 14 residues. The germline V gene has CDR1 MDHEN and CDR2 SYDVKM. Unmatched junction bases numbered 9, after V lost 5 bases and J lost 6 bases. The DNA for the CDR3 is TGTGCCAGCAGTCTCTCGGACAGGTTGGATGGCTACACCTTC. Its translation: CASSLSDRLDGYTF.

The V call is TRBV27, the J call TRBJ1-6; TRBD1 agrees at 10 bases. V lost 4 bases to trimming and J lost 15 bases; unmatched junction nucleotides: 9. There are 14 residues in the CDR3. The germline gives CDR1 MNHEY, CDR2 SMNVEV (reference sequence). This CDR3 reads CASSSRQGAAILHF. CDR3 bases: TGTGCCAGCAGTTCAAGACAGGGGGCCGCGATCCTCCACTTT.